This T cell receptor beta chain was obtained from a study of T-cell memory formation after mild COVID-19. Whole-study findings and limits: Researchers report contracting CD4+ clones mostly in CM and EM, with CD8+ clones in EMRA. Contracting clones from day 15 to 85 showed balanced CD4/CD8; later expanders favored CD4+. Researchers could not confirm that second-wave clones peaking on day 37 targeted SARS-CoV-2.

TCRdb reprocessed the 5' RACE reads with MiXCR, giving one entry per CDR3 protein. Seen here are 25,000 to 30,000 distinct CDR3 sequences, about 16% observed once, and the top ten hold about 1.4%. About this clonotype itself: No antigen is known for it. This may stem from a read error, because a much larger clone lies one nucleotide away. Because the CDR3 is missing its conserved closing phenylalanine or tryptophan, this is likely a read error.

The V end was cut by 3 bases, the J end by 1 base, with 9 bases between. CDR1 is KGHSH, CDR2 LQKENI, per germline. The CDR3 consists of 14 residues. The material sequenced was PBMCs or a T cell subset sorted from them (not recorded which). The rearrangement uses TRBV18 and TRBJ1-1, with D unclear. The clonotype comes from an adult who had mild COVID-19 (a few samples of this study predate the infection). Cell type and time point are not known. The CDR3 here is CASSPLGSNTEAFS. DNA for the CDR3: TGTGCCAGCTCACCCCTCGGATCGAACACTGAAGCTTTCTCT.